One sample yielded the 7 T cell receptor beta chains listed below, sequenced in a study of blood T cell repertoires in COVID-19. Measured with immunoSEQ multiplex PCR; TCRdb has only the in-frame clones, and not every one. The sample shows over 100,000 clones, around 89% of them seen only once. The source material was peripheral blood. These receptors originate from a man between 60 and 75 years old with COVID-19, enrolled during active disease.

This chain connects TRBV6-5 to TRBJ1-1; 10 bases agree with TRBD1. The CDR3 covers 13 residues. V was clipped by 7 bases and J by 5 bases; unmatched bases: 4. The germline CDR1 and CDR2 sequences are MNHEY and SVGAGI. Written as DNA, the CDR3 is TGTGCCAGCACCTGGACAGGGGGTACTGAAGCTTTCTTT. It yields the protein CASTWTGGTEAFF.

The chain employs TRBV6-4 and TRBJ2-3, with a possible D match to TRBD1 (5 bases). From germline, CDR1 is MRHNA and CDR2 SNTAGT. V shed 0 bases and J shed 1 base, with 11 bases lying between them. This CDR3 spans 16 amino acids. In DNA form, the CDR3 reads TGTGCCAGCAGTGACTCCGGACAATTCCGCACAGATACGCAGTATTTT. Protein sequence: CASSDSGQFRTDTQYF.

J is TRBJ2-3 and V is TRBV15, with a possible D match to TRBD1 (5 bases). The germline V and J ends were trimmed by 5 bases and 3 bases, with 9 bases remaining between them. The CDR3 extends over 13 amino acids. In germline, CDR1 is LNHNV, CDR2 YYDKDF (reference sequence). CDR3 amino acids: CATSFRQTDTQYF. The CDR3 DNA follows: TGTGCCACCAGCTTTCGACAGACAGATACGCAGTATTTT.

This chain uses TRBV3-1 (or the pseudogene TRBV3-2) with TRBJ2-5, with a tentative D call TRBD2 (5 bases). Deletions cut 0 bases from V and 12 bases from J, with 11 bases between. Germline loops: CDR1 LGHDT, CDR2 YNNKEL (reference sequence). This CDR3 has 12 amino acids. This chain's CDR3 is CASSQDEEGEYF. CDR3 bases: TGTGCCAGCAGCCAAGATGAAGAGGGAGAGTACTTC.

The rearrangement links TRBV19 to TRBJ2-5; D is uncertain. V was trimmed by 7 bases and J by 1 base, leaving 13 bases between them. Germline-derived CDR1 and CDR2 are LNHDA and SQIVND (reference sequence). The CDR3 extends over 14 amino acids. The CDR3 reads CASTHGLAQETQYF. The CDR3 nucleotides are TGTGCCAGTACCCATGGGCTCGCCCAAGAGACCCAGTACTTC.

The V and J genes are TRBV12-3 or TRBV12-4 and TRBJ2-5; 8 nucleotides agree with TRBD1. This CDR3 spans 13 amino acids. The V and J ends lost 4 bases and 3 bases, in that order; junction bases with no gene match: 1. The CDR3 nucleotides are TGTGCCAGCAGTTGGACAGGGAAAGAGACCCAGTACTTC. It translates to CASSWTGKETQYF.

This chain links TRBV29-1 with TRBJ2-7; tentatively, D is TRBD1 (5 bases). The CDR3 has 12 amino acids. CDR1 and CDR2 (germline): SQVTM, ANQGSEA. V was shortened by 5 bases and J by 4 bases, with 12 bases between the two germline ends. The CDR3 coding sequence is TGCAGCGTTACCGGACACCCTTACGAGCAGTACTTC. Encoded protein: CSVTGHPYEQYF.